This TCR beta chain was captured in a study of blood T cell repertoires in COVID-19. Study-level information: The samples span acute and convalescent COVID-19 from the United States, Italy and Spain.

Participants, roughly 18 to 90 years old, spanned around 25 US areas. Cohorts were determined from participant-reported clinical history. Each exposed participant met a COVID-19 case in the 2 weeks preceding study entry. Measured with immunoSEQ multiplex PCR; TCRdb has only the in-frame clones, and not every one. This sample yields approximately 300,000 clones, of which approximately 81% are seen a single time; around 2% belongs to the top ten. Trimming took off 5 bases at V and 3 bases at J, with 13 bases between the two ends. Germline CDR1 and CDR2: MGHRA and YSYEKL. This CDR3 spans 15 amino acids. The receptor comes from a woman aged 30 to 39 who had been exposed to COVID-19. The gene calls are TRBV4-1 and TRBJ2-2; TRBD1 might be the D (6 bases). The sample was PBMCs or T cells enriched from blood (not recorded which). CDR3 region: CASSTRTAYTGELFF. The CDR3 DNA reads as TGCGCCAGCAGCACTCGGACAGCCTACACCGGGGAGCTGTTTTTT.